A single sample gave rise to the 9 T cell receptor beta chains below, sequenced in a study of cytomegalovirus exposure and HLA in healthy donors. PCR was performed using 60 Vbeta and 13 Jbeta primers. The repertoire was sequenced with immunoSEQ multiplex PCR; TCRdb's copy has only in-frame clones and lacks some. Of 140,000 to 150,000 clones in the sample, around 80% are singletons; the top ten hold about an eighth. The specimen sequenced was PBMCs. These receptor sequences come from a man aged 40-50 years in good health and CMV-seropositive.

V usage is TRBV7-9 and J usage is TRBJ1-4; 11 bases are a match to TRBD1. From germline, CDR1 is SEHNR and CDR2 FQNEAQ (reference sequence). V gave up 5 bases and J gave up 8 bases; unmatched junction bases: 7. CDR3 length: 15 amino acids. The CDR3 region has the DNA TGTGCCAGCAGCCGGACAGGGGGCAAAGGGGAAAAACTGTTTTTT. Translated: CASSRTGGKGEKLFF.

CDR3: CASSFPFGTTGGVSDTQYF. CDR3 nucleotides: TGCGCCAGCAGCTTCCCCTTCGGAACGACAGGGGGCGTTTCAGATACGCAGTATTTT. The chain employs TRBV5-1 and TRBJ2-3; 10 bases fit TRBD1. CDR3 length: 19 amino acids. From germline, CDR1 is SGHRS and CDR2 YFSETQ. V shed 2 bases, J shed 4 bases, and the junction held 16 bases outside the gene matches.

This clone came up once. The chain couples TRBV27 to TRBJ2-1; tentatively, D is TRBD2 (6 bases). The germline gives CDR1 MNHEY, CDR2 SMNVEV (reference sequence). V was cut by 6 bases and J by 6 bases, with 12 bases left in between. The length of the CDR3 is 13 residues. The CDR3 region is CASSEAGLNEQFF. For the CDR3, the DNA is TGTGCCAGCAGCGAAGCGGGCCTCAATGAGCAGTTCTTC.

This chain connects TRBV19 to TRBJ2-4, with TRBD1 identical over 8 bases. Germline V gene lookup returns CDR1 LNHDA and CDR2 SQIVND (reference sequence). The junction had 15 bases not matched to a gene; V was cut back by 3 bases and J by 8 bases. The CDR3 sequence is 17 residues long. CDR3 amino acids: CASSILPSGGLRHIQYF. The CDR3 region has the DNA TGTGCCAGTAGTATTCTGCCCTCAGGGGGCCTGAGGCACATTCAGTACTTC.

The rearrangement links TRBV1 to TRBJ1-2. TRBV1 is annotated as a pseudogene. The CDR3 runs 13 residues. In DNA form, the CDR3 reads TGCACCAGCAGCCAAGATGCGGGGGATGGCTACACCTTC. This translates into CTSSQDAGDGYTF.

The rearrangement joins TRBV9 to TRBJ2-5; possible D gene TRBD2, 6 bases. Per the germline V gene, CDR1 is SGDLS and CDR2 is YYNGEE. The germline V and J ends were trimmed by 3 bases and 2 bases, with 14 bases remaining between them. CDR3 size: 15 residues. The CDR3 DNA reads as TGTGCCAGCAGCGCCTTTAGCGGCCTTCAAGAGACCCAGTACTTC. Translation gives CASSAFSGLQETQYF.

This rearrangement joins TRBV29-1 to TRBJ2-7; 9 bases agree with TRBD2. V lost 4 bases, J lost 3 bases, and 13 bases stayed unmatched. The CDR3 sequence is 16 residues long. Germline loops: CDR1 SQVTM, CDR2 ANQGSEA. CDR3 DNA: TGCAGCGTTGCGTCGGTAGCGGGAGAGACTCGCTACGAGCAGTACTTC. It specifies CSVASVAGETRYEQYF.

This sequence joins TRBV28 and TRBJ2-5, with TRBD1 matching 7 bases. The CDR3 runs 15 residues. Germline V gene lookup returns CDR1 MDHEN and CDR2 SYDVKM. Losses at the gene ends were 2 bases for V and 3 bases for J; bases not matched to a gene: 6. As DNA, the CDR3 is TGTGCCAGCAGTTTAACCGGGACAGTTAAAGAGACCCAGTACTTC. This sequence encodes CASSLTGTVKETQYF.

The J gene is TRBJ1-4, the V gene TRBV28; 11 bases are a match to TRBD1. Germline assignment: CDR1 MDHEN and CDR2 SYDVKM. The junction had 1 base not matched to a gene; V was cut back by 9 bases and J by 7 bases. This CDR3 spans 12 amino acids. The CDR3: CASGTGGEKLFF. The CDR3 DNA follows: TGTGCCAGTGGGACAGGGGGTGAAAAACTGTTTTTT.